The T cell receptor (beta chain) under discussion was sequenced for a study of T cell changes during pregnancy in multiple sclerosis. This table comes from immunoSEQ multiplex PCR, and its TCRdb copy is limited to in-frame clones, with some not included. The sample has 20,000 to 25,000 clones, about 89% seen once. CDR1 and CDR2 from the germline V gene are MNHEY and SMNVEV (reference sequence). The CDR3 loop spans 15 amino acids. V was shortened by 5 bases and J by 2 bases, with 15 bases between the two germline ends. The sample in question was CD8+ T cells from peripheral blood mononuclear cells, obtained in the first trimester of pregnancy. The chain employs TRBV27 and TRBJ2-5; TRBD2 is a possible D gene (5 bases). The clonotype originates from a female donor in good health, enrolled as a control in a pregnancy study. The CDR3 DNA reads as TGTGCCAGCAGTACATTACTAGGACCACAAGAGACCCAGTACTTC. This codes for CASSTLLGPQETQYF.